This T cell receptor (beta chain) was recovered during a study of blood T cells in healthy people across ages. At least 5 micrograms of total RNA were extracted per sample. The study, taken as a whole, reports: Nothing was known about donor CMV status, and this possibly confounded expanded clonotype changes.

Germline V lookup: CDR1 SGHNT, CDR2 YENEEA. The CDR3 covers 14 residues. PCR was performed a second time for roughly 7 to 11 cycles using a sample-barcoded 5' primer and a J-beta primer mix. Each TCR beta cDNA got a 12-nucleotide random molecular identifier. From each sample, at least 2.5 million paired-end reads containing CDR3 were obtained. In TCRdb, the 5' RACE reads were re-called with MiXCR into one record per CDR3 protein. The sample holds under 1 million distinct CDR3 sequences, approximately 44% seen once. With regard to this clonotype: The antigen remains unidentified. The junction departs from the called germline gene at one end, perhaps through a read error.

What was sequenced was blood. The TCR originated in a man in his 60s in good health. V and J are TRBV11-3 and TRBJ2-3; 7 bases agree with TRBD1. The CDR3 spells CASSSRQGADTQYF. The CDR3 bases are TGTGCTAGCAGCTCGCGACAGGGCGCAGATACGCAGTATTTT.